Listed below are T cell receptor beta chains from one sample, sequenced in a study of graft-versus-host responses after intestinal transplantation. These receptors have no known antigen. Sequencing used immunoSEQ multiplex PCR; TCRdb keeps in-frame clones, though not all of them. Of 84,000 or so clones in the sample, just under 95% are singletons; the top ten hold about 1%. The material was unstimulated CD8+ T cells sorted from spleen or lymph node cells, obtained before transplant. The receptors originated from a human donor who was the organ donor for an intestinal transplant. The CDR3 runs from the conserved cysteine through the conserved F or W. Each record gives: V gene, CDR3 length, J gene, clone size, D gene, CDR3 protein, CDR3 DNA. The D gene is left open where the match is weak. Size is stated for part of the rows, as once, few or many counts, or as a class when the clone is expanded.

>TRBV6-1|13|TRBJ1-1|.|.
CASSPDLNTEAFF
TGTGCCAGCAGCCCCGACTTGAACACTGAAGCTTTCTTT
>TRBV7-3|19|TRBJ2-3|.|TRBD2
CASSLPYTTSGRSTDTQYF
TGTGCCAGCAGCTTACCCTACACGACTAGCGGGAGATCCACAGATACGCAGTATTTT
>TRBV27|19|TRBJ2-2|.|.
CASSSRTFGRQPNTGELFF
TGTGCCAGCAGTTCACGGACATTCGGCCGCCAGCCGAACACCGGGGAGCTGTTTTTT
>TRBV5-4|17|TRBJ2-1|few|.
CASSLVGGVYPNNEQFF
TGTGCCAGCAGCTTGGTCGGCGGAGTCTACCCTAACAATGAGCAGTTCTTC
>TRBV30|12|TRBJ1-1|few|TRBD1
CAWRGDRVEAFF
TGTGCCTGGAGGGGGGACAGGGTGGAAGCTTTCTTT
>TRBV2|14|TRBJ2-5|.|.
CASSEDGYQETQYF
TGTGCCAGCAGTGAAGACGGTTACCAAGAGACCCAGTACTTC
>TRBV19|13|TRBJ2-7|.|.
CASSVSGLYEQYF
TGTGCCAGTAGTGTCTCGGGACTTTACGAGCAGTACTTC
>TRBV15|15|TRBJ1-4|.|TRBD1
CATSRVWQGAEKLFF
TGTGCCACCAGCAGAGTGTGGCAGGGGGCTGAAAAACTGTTTTTT
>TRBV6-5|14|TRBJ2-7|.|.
CASSTTEMSHEQYF
TGTGCCAGCAGCACCACGGAGATGTCCCACGAGCAGTACTTC
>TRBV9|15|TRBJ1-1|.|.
CASSPRQSMNTEAFF
TGTGCCAGCAGCCCCCGACAGAGCATGAACACTGAAGCTTTCTTT
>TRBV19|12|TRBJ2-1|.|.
CASSIAYNEQFF
TGTGCCAGTAGTATAGCGTACAATGAGCAGTTCTTC
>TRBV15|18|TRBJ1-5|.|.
CATSRDALLGHSDQPQHF
TGTGCCACCAGCAGAGATGCCTTATTGGGACACTCGGATCAGCCCCAGCATTTT
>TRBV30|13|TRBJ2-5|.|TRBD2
CAWSTSVKETQYF
TGTGCCTGGAGCACTAGCGTCAAAGAGACCCAGTACTTC
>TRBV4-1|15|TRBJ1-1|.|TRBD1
CASSRYRGPNTEAFF
TGCGCCAGCAGCCGCTACAGGGGCCCGAACACTGAAGCTTTCTTT
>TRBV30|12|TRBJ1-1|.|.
CAWSPQGTEAFF
TGTGCCTGGAGTCCCCAGGGGACTGAAGCTTTCTTT
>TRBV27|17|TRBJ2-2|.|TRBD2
CASSEDREREGRGELFF
TGTGCCAGCAGTGAGGATAGGGAGCGGGAGGGCCGCGGGGAGCTGTTTTTT
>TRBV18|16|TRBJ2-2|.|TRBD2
CASSPLRGERTGELFF
TGTGCCAGCTCACCATTGCGGGGGGAGAGGACCGGGGAGCTGTTTTTT
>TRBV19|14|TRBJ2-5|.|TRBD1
CASSIVGQGGTQYF
TGTGCCAGTAGTATAGTCGGACAGGGGGGGACCCAGTACTTC
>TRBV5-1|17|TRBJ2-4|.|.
CASSRFEGDLAKNIQYF
TGCGCCAGCAGCCGCTTTGAGGGAGACTTAGCCAAAAACATTCAGTACTTC
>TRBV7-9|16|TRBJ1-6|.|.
CASSLGPVTTDSPLHF
TGTGCCAGCAGCTTAGGTCCGGTTACTACGGATTCACCCCTCCACTTT
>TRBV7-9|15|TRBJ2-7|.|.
CASSTHGVSDYEQYF
TGTGCCAGCAGCACTCACGGGGTTAGCGACTACGAGCAGTACTTC
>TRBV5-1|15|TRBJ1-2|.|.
CASSFQRGLPYGYTF
TGCGCCAGCAGCTTCCAGCGGGGGCTGCCCTATGGCTACACCTTC
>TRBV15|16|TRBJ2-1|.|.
CATSAARQGSGNEQFF
TGTGCCACCAGCGCCGCCAGGCAGGGAAGTGGCAATGAGCAGTTCTTC
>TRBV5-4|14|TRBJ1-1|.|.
CASSPGPGSTEAFF
TGTGCCAGCAGCCCTGGCCCCGGGAGCACTGAAGCTTTCTTT
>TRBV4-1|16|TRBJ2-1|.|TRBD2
CASSQEGLAGGNEQFF
TGCGCCAGCAGCCAAGAGGGACTAGCGGGAGGCAATGAGCAGTTCTTC
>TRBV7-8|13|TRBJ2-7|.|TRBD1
CASSPDRGYEQYF
TGTGCCAGCAGCCCGGACAGGGGCTACGAGCAGTACTTC
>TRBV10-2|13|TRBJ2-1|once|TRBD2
CASGLAIGNEQFF
TGCGCCAGCGGACTAGCGATCGGCAATGAGCAGTTCTTC
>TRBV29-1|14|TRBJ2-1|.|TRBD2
CSVEISGGSSEQFF
TGCAGCGTTGAGATCAGCGGGGGTAGCAGTGAGCAGTTCTTC
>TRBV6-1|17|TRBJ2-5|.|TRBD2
CASSEPQIGGAPETQYF
TGTGCCAGCAGTGAACCCCAGATCGGGGGGGCTCCTGAGACCCAGTACTTC
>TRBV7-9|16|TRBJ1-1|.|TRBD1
CASSSEPGTGNTEAFF
TGTGCCAGCAGCTCGGAACCAGGGACAGGGAACACTGAAGCTTTCTTT
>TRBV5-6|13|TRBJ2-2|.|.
CASCIPESGELFF
TGTGCCAGCTGCATTCCGGAGTCCGGGGAGCTGTTTTTT
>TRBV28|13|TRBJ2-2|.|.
CASSFPGAGELFF
TGTGCCAGCAGTTTCCCGGGGGCCGGGGAGCTGTTTTTT
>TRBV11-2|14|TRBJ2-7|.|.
CASSPAPGAYEQYF
TGTGCCAGCAGCCCGGCACCGGGGGCCTACGAGCAGTACTTC
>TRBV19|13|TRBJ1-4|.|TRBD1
CASSSGGREKLFF
TGTGCCAGTAGCTCAGGGGGGCGAGAAAAACTGTTTTTT
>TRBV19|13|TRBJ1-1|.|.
CASSLRGRTEAFF
TGTGCCAGTAGTCTCAGGGGAAGGACTGAAGCTTTCTTT
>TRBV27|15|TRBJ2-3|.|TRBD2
CASSLTSGRTDTQYF
TGTGCCAGCAGTTTGACTAGCGGGCGCACAGATACGCAGTATTTT
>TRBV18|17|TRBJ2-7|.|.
CASSPPWGEGGGYEQYF
TGTGCCAGCTCACCACCGTGGGGCGAGGGAGGCGGCTACGAGCAGTACTTC
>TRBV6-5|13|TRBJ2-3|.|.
CASSELGGDTQYF
TGTGCCAGCAGCGAACTAGGCGGGGATACGCAGTATTTT
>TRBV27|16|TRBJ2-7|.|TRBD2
CASSPRTSGRVGEQYF
TGTGCCAGCAGTCCCAGGACTAGCGGGAGGGTGGGGGAGCAGTACTTC
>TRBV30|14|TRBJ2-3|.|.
CAWSGFTSTDTQYF
TGTGCCTGGAGTGGGTTCACTAGCACAGATACGCAGTATTTT
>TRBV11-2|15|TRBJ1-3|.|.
CASSSTPSSGNTIYF
TGTGCCAGCAGCTCGACTCCCAGCTCTGGAAACACCATATATTTT
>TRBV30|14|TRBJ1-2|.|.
CAWSVTGSGYGYTF
TGTGCCTGGAGTGTAACTGGGTCGGGCTATGGCTACACCTTC
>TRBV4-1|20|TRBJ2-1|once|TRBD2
CASSQSGLAGGPGSYNEQFF
TGCGCCAGCAGCCAATCCGGACTAGCGGGGGGGCCAGGCTCCTACAATGAGCAGTTCTTC
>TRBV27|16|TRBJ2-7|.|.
CASSLAGGWSSYEQYF
TGTGCCAGCAGTTTGGCTGGTGGGTGGAGCTCCTACGAGCAGTACTTC
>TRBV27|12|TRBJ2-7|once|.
CASSPNVNEQYF
TGTGCCAGCAGCCCGAACGTAAACGAGCAGTACTTC
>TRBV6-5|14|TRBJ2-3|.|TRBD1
CASSSAGGLDTQYF
TGTGCCAGCAGTTCGGCAGGGGGTCTAGATACGCAGTATTTT
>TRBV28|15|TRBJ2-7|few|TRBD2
CASSPGTSGSLGQYF
TGTGCCAGCAGCCCGGGGACTAGCGGGAGTTTAGGGCAGTACTTC
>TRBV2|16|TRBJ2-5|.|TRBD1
CASSHVTGALQETQYF
TGTGCCAGCAGCCACGTTACAGGGGCACTTCAAGAGACCCAGTACTTC
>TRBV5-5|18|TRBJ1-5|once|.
CASSFRIGPGERRQPQHF
TGTGCCAGCAGCTTCCGCATTGGGCCGGGGGAGAGGCGTCAGCCCCAGCATTTT
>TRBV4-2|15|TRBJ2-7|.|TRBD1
CASSPLGQGAHEQYF
TGTGCCAGCAGTCCACTGGGACAGGGGGCGCACGAGCAGTACTTC
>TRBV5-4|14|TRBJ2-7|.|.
CASSYGDSYYEQYF
TGTGCCAGCAGCTATGGGGACTCCTACTACGAGCAGTACTTC
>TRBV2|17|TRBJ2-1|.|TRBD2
CASSEEETGGPEDEQFF
TGTGCCAGCAGCGAAGAGGAGACGGGGGGGCCGGAAGATGAGCAGTTCTTC
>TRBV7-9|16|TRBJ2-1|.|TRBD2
CASSPTVAGTYNEQFF
TGTGCCAGCAGCCCCACCGTAGCGGGGACCTACAATGAGCAGTTCTTC
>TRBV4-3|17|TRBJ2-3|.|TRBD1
CASSQDRGRASTDTQYF
TGCGCCAGCAGCCAAGATAGGGGGCGGGCCAGCACAGATACGCAGTATTTT
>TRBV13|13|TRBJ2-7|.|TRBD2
CAGSGSSSYEQYF
TGTGCCGGCAGCGGGAGCAGCTCCTACGAGCAGTACTTC